One T cell receptor (beta chain) is described in this entry. The antigen is unknown. These data are taken from a study of shared clonotypes between healthy human individuals. Data came from immunoSEQ multiplex PCR; TCRdb stores just in-frame clones and leaves some out. The sample contains around 1,900,000 clones, approximately 92% of which appear only once. Positively selected for CCR7, the CD45RO-negative cells used as naive CD8 cells excluded terminally differentiated effector memory CD45RA+ cells. The donors, healthy adults who were HIV-negative, had experienced no recent acute infections or vaccinations. All the donors were Caucasian adults who lived in Nashville, Tennessee. Germline lookup yields CDR1 MGHRA and CDR2 YSYEKL. The CDR3 spans 16 residues. V was pared by 0 bases and J by 1 base, with 13 bases between. The study's findings and limits: Generation probability values for non-shared clonotypes were lower than those for clonotypes shared by all four donors.

V is TRBV4-1 and J is TRBJ2-7; D may be TRBD2 (5 bases). The sequencing sample was made of naive CD8+ T cells from PBMCs. The source of this sequence is a man between 18 and 35 years old in good health. Some clones in this sample may be carry-over from other donors' samples. The CDR3 DNA is TGCGCCAGCAGCCAAGATATTGAGACTATTTCCTACGAGCAGTACTTC. This gives the protein CASSQDIETISYEQYF.